Listed here are 26 T cell receptor beta chains from one sample, sequenced in a study of control samples from healthy donors and cancer patients (dated by TCRdb to the early 2020s). The library was obtained by the immunoSEQ multiplex PCR assay. TCRdb's version of the immuneACCESS table is confined to in-frame rearrangements and falls short of the full clone set. An unresolved V gene accounts for under half of the shortfall where checked; the remainder is of unknown origin. For this sample the table gives roughly 76,000 clones, of which over 85% were detected only once. The leading ten clones occupy roughly 1.3% of the sample. Material: PBMCs. The receptor source for this set is a woman between 40 and 50 years old with lung cancer.

The J gene is TRBJ1-5, the V gene TRBV27, with 10 bases matching TRBD1. The length of the CDR3 is 15 residues. Germline values: CDR1 MNHEY, CDR2 SMNVEV (reference sequence). The V and J ends lost 6 bases and 3 bases, in that order; junction bases with no gene match: 5. This CDR3 reads CASRDRGVPNQPQHF. CDR3 in DNA: TGTGCCAGCAGGGACAGGGGGGTTCCCAATCAGCCCCAGCATTTT.

The CDR3 protein is CASSIAFEGRNTEAFF. The CDR3, as DNA: TGTGCCAGCAGCATAGCTTTCGAGGGGAGGAACACTGAAGCTTTCTTT. V and J are TRBV11-3 and TRBJ1-1, with D perhaps TRBD1 (5 bases). The CDR3 length is 16 residues. Trimming pared 5 bases from V and 1 base from J, leaving 17 bases between. Germline assignment: CDR1 SGHNT and CDR2 YENEEA.

This chain connects TRBV10-2 to TRBJ2-1, with D possibly matching TRBD2 (5 bases). Germline CDR1 WSHSY, CDR2 SAAADI. V was cut by 9 bases and J by 0 bases, with 9 bases left in between. CDR3 length: 13 amino acids. CDR3 protein: CASSTSSYNEQFF. In DNA form, the CDR3 reads TGCGCCAGTTCAACTAGCTCCTACAATGAGCAGTTCTTC.

The gene calls are TRBV19 and TRBJ1-1; D is unclear. Per germline, CDR1 LNHDA and CDR2 SQIVND (reference sequence). V was clipped by 4 bases and J by 1 base, with 10 bases between them. The CDR3 consists of 14 residues. The CDR3 sequence: CASSTGRANTEAFF. The CDR3 DNA reads as TGTGCCAGTAGTACCGGACGGGCGAACACTGAAGCTTTCTTT. The variable domain in full, completed from reference TRBV19 and TRBJ1-1, reads DGGITQSPKYLFRKEGQNVTLSCEQNLNHDAMYWYRQDPGQGLRLIYYSQIVNDFQKGDIAEGYSVSREKKESFPLTVTSAQKNPTAFYLCASSTGRANTEAFFGQGTRLTVV.

The chain joins TRBV19 to TRBJ1-3; TRBD1 might be the D (6 bases). There are 17 residues in the CDR3. V was shortened by 5 bases and J by 0 bases, with 17 bases between the two germline ends. Germline V gives CDR1 LNHDA, CDR2 SQIVND (reference sequence). CDR3 in DNA: TGTGCCAGTAGTCCCCGTTATAGGGGGGACTCTGGAAACACCATATATTTT. Protein: CASSPRYRGDSGNTIYF.

This chain connects TRBV14 to TRBJ2-7; D perhaps matches TRBD1 (5 bases). CDR1 and CDR2 from the germline V gene are SGHDN and FVKESK. The CDR3 contains 16 residues. The V and J ends lost 4 bases and 3 bases respectively, with 19 bases between them. The DNA of the CDR3 is TGTGCCAGCAGCCCCTTCCAGGGCGTCAATTTCTACGAGCAGTACTTC. It is translated as CASSPFQGVNFYEQYF.

The chain uses TRBV6-5 and TRBJ1-5; a possible D gene is TRBD1 (5 bases). The CDR3 has 14 amino acids. Germline CDR1 MNHEY, CDR2 SVGAGI. V was trimmed by 7 bases and J by 5 bases, leaving 15 bases between them. The DNA for the CDR3 is TGTGCCAGCATCGGGGCCCTAGGAGATCAGCCCCAGCATTTT. It encodes CASIGALGDQPQHF.

This clone was seen only a few times. The CDR3 sequence is CASSEALRVTEAFF. DNA for the CDR3: TGTGCCAGCAGTGAAGCGCTTCGGGTAACTGAAGCTTTCTTT. The V and J genes are TRBV2 and TRBJ1-1, with no clear D. V shed 0 bases and J shed 5 bases, with 10 bases lying between them. Germline values: CDR1 SNHLY, CDR2 FYNNEI. The length of the CDR3 is 14 residues.

The gene calls are TRBV11-2 and TRBJ1-6; TRBD1 matches 8 bases. Germline CDR1 is SGHAT and CDR2 is FQNNGV. V lost 5 bases to trimming and J lost 9 bases; unmatched junction nucleotides: 6. The CDR3 contains 14 residues. CDR3: CASSPDRVGSPLHF. The CDR3 nucleotides read TGTGCCAGCAGCCCGGACAGGGTGGGTTCACCCCTCCACTTT. Supplemented by reference TRBV11-2 and TRBJ1-6, the full variable domain reads EAGVAQSPRYKIIEKRQSVAFWCNPISGHATLYWYQQILGQGPKLLIQFQNNGVVDDSQLPKDRFSAERLKGVDSTLKIQPAKLEDSAVYLCASSPDRVGSPLHFGNGTRLTVT.

This clone was recorded only once. This rearrangement joins TRBV3-1 (or the pseudogene TRBV3-2) to TRBJ1-3; D is unclear. CDR1 and CDR2 (germline): LGHDT, YNNKEL (reference sequence). The CDR3 totals 15 residues. Trimming left V 0 bases short and J 4 bases short, with 10 bases between. CDR3 coding DNA: TGTGCCAGCAGCCAAGATAGGGTATACGGAAACACCATATATTTT. Its protein product is CASSQDRVYGNTIYF.

The chain has TRBV6-5 and TRBJ1-5; the match to TRBD1 covers 8 bases. V dropped 7 bases and J dropped 3; count of bases not matched to a gene: 8. CDR3 length: 15 amino acids. Germline CDR1 reads MNHEY; CDR2 reads SVGAGI. This CDR3 is CASNPDRAYNQPQHF. The CDR3 DNA follows: TGTGCCAGCAATCCGGACAGGGCTTACAATCAGCCCCAGCATTTT.

The chain couples TRBV20-1 to TRBJ1-2; maybe TRBD1 (5 bases). The CDR3 is 13 amino acids. The germline V gene encodes CDR1 DFQATT and CDR2 SNEGSKA (reference sequence). V was pared by 3 bases and J by 3 bases, with 11 bases between. CDR3 sequence: CSASYGGDYGYTF. CDR3 DNA: TGCAGTGCTAGTTATGGGGGGGACTATGGCTACACCTTC.

CDR3 sequence reads: CASFRDNTSPPGYTF. CDR3 sequence (DNA): TGTGCCAGCTTCAGGGACAACACATCACCTCCTGGCTACACCTTC. V and J are TRBV6-5 and TRBJ1-2; tentative D call: TRBD1 (6 bases). The CDR3 consists of 15 residues. Looked up from germline, CDR1 is MNHEY and CDR2 is SVGAGI. V shed 8 bases and J shed 7 bases, with 23 bases lying between them.

The chain employs TRBV19 and TRBJ1-1; the D is unclear. CDR3 length: 15 residues. V dropped 6 bases and J dropped 5 bases, with 19 bases sitting between them. CDR1 and CDR2 (germline): LNHDA, SQIVND (reference sequence). CDR3: CASSASSNRRTEAFF. CDR3 DNA sequence: TGTGCCAGTAGCGCCTCTTCAAACCGCAGGACTGAAGCTTTCTTT.

The chain uses TRBV2 and TRBJ2-7, with D possibly being TRBD1 (5 bases). CDR1 and CDR2 (germline): SNHLY, FYNNEI. The CDR3 runs to 14 residues. Trimming pared 0 bases from V and 2 bases from J, leaving 8 bases between. The CDR3 loop reads CASSEAAGTYEQYF. CDR3 nucleotides: TGTGCCAGCAGTGAAGCGGCAGGGACCTACGAGCAGTACTTC.

The chain recombines TRBV2 with TRBJ2-2; a possible D gene is TRBD1 (6 bases). The CDR3 runs 14 residues. Germline V CDR1 and CDR2: SNHLY, FYNNEI. The V end was cut by 5 bases, the J end by 4 bases, with 11 bases between. The CDR3 spells CASSFTGITGELFF. CDR3 bases: TGTGCCAGCAGTTTTACAGGGATCACCGGGGAGCTGTTTTTT.

The V gene is TRBV2, the J gene TRBJ1-1; D uncertain. The CDR3 extends over 13 amino acids. Germline loops: CDR1 SNHLY, CDR2 FYNNEI. V was shortened by 8 bases and J by 0 bases, with 10 bases between the two germline ends. The CDR3 nucleotides are TGTGCCAGCGGAGACGGCCTGAACACTGAAGCTTTCTTT. This encodes CASGDGLNTEAFF.

This clone has more than one count but fewer than ten. The chain recombines TRBV11-2 with TRBJ2-2, with 7 positions matching TRBD1. The length of the CDR3 is 16 residues. Germline values: CDR1 SGHAT, CDR2 FQNNGV. The V segment lost 3 bases and the J segment 6 bases; nucleotides outside the gene matches: 10. The CDR3 nucleotides read TGTGCCAGCAGCTTGGGGGACAGAGTGATAGCCGGGGAGCTGTTTTTT. This encodes CASSLGDRVIAGELFF.

J is TRBJ2-2 and V is TRBV19, with D perhaps TRBD1 or TRBD2 (6 bases each). CDR1 and CDR2 (germline): LNHDA, SQIVND (reference sequence). V was cut by 7 bases and J by 4 bases, with 16 bases left in between. The CDR3 runs 15 residues. Here the CDR3 reads CASTTKGGTTGELFF. CDR3 DNA: TGTGCCAGTACCACCAAGGGGGGCACCACCGGGGAGCTGTTTTTT. Using reference TRBV19 and TRBJ2-2 for the parts outside the CDR3, the full variable domain is DGGITQSPKYLFRKEGQNVTLSCEQNLNHDAMYWYRQDPGQGLRLIYYSQIVNDFQKGDIAEGYSVSREKKESFPLTVTSAQKNPTAFYLCASTTKGGTTGELFFGEGSRLTVL.

This clone has only one observation. This sequence joins TRBV6-5 and TRBJ1-5; no reliable D call. This CDR3 is 13 amino acids long. Trimming cost V 0 bases and J 6 bases, with 6 bases left between them. Germline CDR1 and CDR2: MNHEY and SVGAGI. CDR3 region: CASSYSAFQPQHF. The CDR3 DNA reads as TGTGCCAGCAGTTACTCTGCGTTTCAGCCCCAGCATTTT.

The gene calls are TRBV10-3 and TRBJ1-5, with D perhaps matching TRBD1 (5 bases). In germline, CDR1 is ENHRY, CDR2 SYGVKD. The V end was cut by 4 bases, the J end by 0 bases, with 10 bases between. The CDR3 sequence is 15 residues long. CDR3 loop: CAISATGYSNQPQHF. For the CDR3, the DNA is TGTGCCATCAGTGCAACAGGTTATAGCAATCAGCCCCAGCATTTT.

A word on this clone: Relative to the germline gene, one junction end is altered; a read error may explain this. The rearrangement joins TRBV23-1 to TRBJ2-2; TRBD2 might be the D (5 bases). Being an ORF, TRBV23-1 has a function that is uncertain. This CDR3 is 22 amino acids long. CDR3 sequence reads: CASSLPQAHGSHKTTEHRGAVF. In DNA, the CDR3 is TGCGCCAGCAGTCTGCCCCAGGCCCACGGATCCCATAAAACAACCGAACACCGGGGAGCTGTTTTT.

V and J are TRBV5-1 and TRBJ2-2; D unclear. This CDR3 is built from 15 residues. Trimming removed 1 base at V and 2 bases at J, with 9 bases between. From germline, CDR1 is SGHRS and CDR2 YFSETQ. DNA of the CDR3: TGCGCCAGCAGCTTGTTGGGCGGAAACACCGGGGAGCTGTTTTTT. Translating gives CASSLLGGNTGELFF.

The chain recombines TRBV3-1 (or the pseudogene TRBV3-2) with TRBJ2-3; 7 bases line up with TRBD2. The CDR3 length is 16 residues. V lost 1 base, J lost 0 bases, and 4 bases stayed unmatched. CDR1 is LGHDT, CDR2 YNNKEL, per germline (reference sequence). The CDR3 nucleotides read TGTGCCAGCAGCCAAGTTGGGGGGGTCAGCACAGATACGCAGTATTTT. It codes for CASSQVGGVSTDTQYF.

The rearrangement uses TRBV7-9 and TRBJ2-7, with 7 nucleotides matching TRBD2. In germline, CDR1 is SEHNR, CDR2 FQNEAQ (reference sequence). The CDR3 contains 15 residues. V was clipped by 1 base and J by 0 bases; unmatched bases: 3. The CDR3, as DNA: TGTGCCAGCAGCTTAGGTTCTAGCGGCTCCTACGAGCAGTACTTC. Protein sequence: CASSLGSSGSYEQYF.

The genes are TRBV5-4 and TRBJ1-1, with 7 bases matching TRBD1. Trimming at V came to 4 bases and at J to 4 bases, leaving 4 bases not matched to a gene. Germline-derived CDR1 and CDR2 are SGHNT and YYREEE (reference sequence). The CDR3 runs 13 residues. This CDR3 reads CASSPEGATEAFF. CDR3 coding DNA: TGTGCCAGCAGCCCCGAGGGGGCCACTGAAGCTTTCTTT.